This T cell receptor (beta chain) was retrieved from a study of blood T cell repertoires in COVID-19. The wider study: COVID-19 samples from acute and convalescent phases originated in the United States, Italy and Spain. Sources were T cells, B-cell-depleted T cells, or PBMCs; the material itself was cDNA or gDNA.

Per germline, CDR1 KGHSH and CDR2 LQKENI. This CDR3 is 15 amino acids long. Trimming left V 2 bases short and J 0 bases short, with 8 bases between. Per the original data handling: From reference gene primer amplification, estimates of nucleated cell counts were derived. TCRdb keeps only in-frame clones here, not all; method: immunoSEQ multiplex PCR. V and J calls and clone size follow that table, whereas D and trimming were derived from the DNA. The sample has about 190,000 clones, 88% seen once; the top ten hold 5% to 8%. Sequencing was done on a sample of peripheral blood. The gene calls are TRBV18 and TRBJ2-1, with D perhaps TRBD2 (5 bases). This TCR was sampled from a woman in her thirties or forties who had recovered from COVID-19. The CDR3 reads CASSPLGSSYNEQFF. CDR3 bases: TGTGCCAGCTCACCATTGGGGAGCTCCTACAATGAGCAGTTCTTC. Looking up the rest from reference TRBV18 and TRBJ2-1 gives the full variable domain: NAGVMQNPRHLVRRRGQEARLRCSPMKGHSHVYWYRQLPEEGLKFMVYLQKENIIDESGMPKERFSAEFPKEGPSILRIQQVVRGDSAAYFCASSPLGSSYNEQFFGPGTRLTVL.